These 21 T cell receptor beta chains came from one sample sequenced in a study of cytomegalovirus exposure and HLA in healthy donors. Primers for the PCR totalled 60 Vbeta and 13 Jbeta. Sequencing was performed with immunoSEQ multiplex PCR; in TCRdb, only in-frame clones are kept and a portion is missing. In the table there are fewer than 250,000 clones, about three quarters of which are singletons. Sequenced input: PBMCs. The receptors were sampled from a woman younger than 45 in good health and CMV-seropositive.

The chain combines TRBV30 with TRBJ2-5; D is possibly TRBD1 (6 bases). Trimming left V 8 bases short and J 4 bases short, with 14 bases between. This CDR3 is 12 amino acids long. Germline V CDR1 and CDR2: GTSNPN, SVGIG (reference sequence). CDR3 protein: CARGTQGETQYF. In nucleotides, the CDR3 is TGTGCCCGTGGAACACAGGGAGAGACCCAGTACTTC.

V usage is TRBV5-1 and J usage is TRBJ2-2; 7 nucleotides line up with TRBD1. V lost 3 bases, J lost 4 bases, and 6 bases stayed unmatched. CDR1 and CDR2 (germline): SGHRS, YFSETQ. The CDR3 is 15 amino acids. CDR3 sequence (DNA): TGCGCCAGCAGCTCGAGACAGGGTCTCACCGGGGAGCTGTTTTTT. Protein sequence: CASSSRQGLTGELFF. Full variable domain (remainder filled in from reference TRBV5-1 and TRBJ2-2): KAGVTQTPRYLIKTRGQQVTLSCSPISGHRSVSWYQQTPGQGLQFLFEYFSETQRNKGNFPGRFSGRQFSNSRSEMNVSTLELGDSALYLCASSSRQGLTGELFFGEGSRLTVL.

The chain couples TRBV7-8 to TRBJ2-7; the D gene is possibly TRBD1 (6 bases). Germline V gene sequence: CDR1 SGHVS, CDR2 FQNEAQ. V lost 7 bases and J lost 0, with 16 bases in between. The CDR3 covers 15 residues. CDR3 coding DNA: TGTGCCAGCAACCCCGGGACAACGTACTCCTACGAGCAGTACTTC. It is translated as CASNPGTTYSYEQYF.

The chain's CDR3 is CASIPTGGYTEAFF. CDR3 in DNA: TGTGCCAGCATCCCGACAGGGGGCTACACTGAAGCTTTCTTT. V is TRBV7-9 and J is TRBJ1-1; 10 positions agree with TRBD1. CDR1 and CDR2 from the germline V gene are SEHNR and FQNEAQ (reference sequence). The trim removed 7 bases at V and 3 bases at J, leaving 5 bases unmatched. The CDR3 is 14 amino acids.

J is TRBJ2-2 and V is TRBV5-1; D might be TRBD1 (8 bases). The ends were cut back, 3 bases at V and 5 bases at J, with 14 bases in the middle. The V gene's germline CDR1 is SGHRS and CDR2 YFSETQ. This CDR3 region has 15 residues. The CDR3 loop is CASSWNRGGTGELFF. CDR3 nucleotides: TGCGCCAGCAGCTGGAACAGGGGGGGGACCGGGGAGCTGTTTTTT.

J is TRBJ1-2 and V is TRBV5-4; 7 bases line up with TRBD1. Germline CDR1 reads SGHNT; CDR2 reads YYREEE (reference sequence). The CDR3 totals 13 residues. Trimming removed 4 bases from V and 3 bases from J; junction bases left unmatched: 3. CDR3 sequence: CASSRDSDYGYTF. CDR3 sequence (DNA): TGTGCCAGCAGCCGGGACAGCGACTATGGCTACACCTTC. Drawing the rest from reference TRBV5-4 and TRBJ1-2, the complete variable domain is ETGVTQSPTHLIKTRGQQVTLRCSSQSGHNTVSWYQQALGQGPQFIFQYYREEENGRGNFPPRFSGLQFPNYSSELNVNALELDDSALYLCASSRDSDYGYTFGSGTRLTVV.

This clone came up once. The identical CDR3 is also encoded by other nucleotide sequences in the sample. The chain has TRBV18 and TRBJ1-1; D is unclear. V was shortened by 3 bases and J by 2 bases, with 7 bases between the two germline ends. Germline V gives CDR1 KGHSH, CDR2 LQKENI. CDR3 length: 13 residues. The CDR3 protein is CASSPGGNTEAFF. The CDR3 DNA is TGTGCCAGCTCACCCGGCGGAAACACTGAAGCTTTCTTT.

There are a few counts of this clone. For the CDR3, the DNA is TGCAGCGGAGCTAGTGGGTACTACAATGAGCAGTTCTTC. It codes for CSGASGYYNEQFF. This chain connects TRBV29-1 to TRBJ2-1; D call uncertain. CDR3 size: 13 residues. The V end was cut by 7 bases, the J end by 3 bases, with 13 bases between. The germline gives CDR1 SQVTM, CDR2 ANQGSEA.

The chain recombines TRBV28 with TRBJ1-2, with D perhaps matching TRBD1 (6 bases). Trimming left V 5 bases short and J 3 bases short, with 10 bases between. Germline V gene sequence: CDR1 MDHEN, CDR2 SYDVKM. The CDR3 covers 13 residues. This CDR3 is CASSTGSYYGYTF. The CDR3 region has the DNA TGTGCCAGCAGTACAGGGTCCTACTATGGCTACACCTTC.

V is TRBV2 and J is TRBJ2-2, with D possibly being TRBD1 (6 bases). Trimming stripped 6 bases from V and 4 bases from J, with 12 bases between. Germline assignment: CDR1 SNHLY and CDR2 FYNNEI. The CDR3 totals 14 residues. This CDR3 is CASRRTVATGELFF. The CDR3 DNA follows: TGTGCCAGCAGGAGGACAGTGGCCACCGGGGAGCTGTTTTTT.

This clone was counted a single time. This chain uses TRBV19 with TRBJ1-2; 7 nucleotides agree with TRBD1. Trimming at V came to 3 bases and at J to 1 base, leaving 5 bases not matched to a gene. The CDR3 has 15 amino acids. Germline V gene sequence: CDR1 LNHDA, CDR2 SQIVND (reference sequence). CDR3 in DNA: TGTGCCAGTAGTATTTTGGGACAGAGTAACTATGGCTACACCTTC. This sequence encodes CASSILGQSNYGYTF.

The chain uses TRBV7-6 and TRBJ2-5, with TRBD1 matching over 7 bases. Germline loops: CDR1 SGHVS, CDR2 FNYEAQ. V lost 8 bases to trimming and J lost 4 bases; unmatched junction nucleotides: 10. The CDR3 contains 14 residues. The CDR3 reads CASGIQGVGETQYF. CDR3 coding DNA: TGTGCCAGCGGAATTCAGGGGGTCGGAGAGACCCAGTACTTC.

The chain has TRBV4-2 and TRBJ2-2, with TRBD2 matching 7 bases. CDR1 and CDR2 from the germline V gene are LGHNA and YNFKEQ. The CDR3 has 16 amino acids. The V and J ends lost 3 bases and 1 base, in that order; junction bases with no gene match: 5. CDR3 amino acids: CASSQQVAGNTGELFF. The CDR3 DNA is TGTGCCAGCAGCCAGCAAGTAGCGGGGAACACCGGGGAGCTGTTTTTT.

This chain links TRBV6-1 with TRBJ2-3; TRBD1 matches at 9 bases. CDR1 MNHNS and CDR2 SASEGT come from the germline V gene. This CDR3 region has 15 residues. Trimming at V came to 5 bases and at J to 1 base, leaving 4 bases not matched to a gene. CDR3 coding DNA: TGTGCCAGCAGTCCACAGGGGGCCCGCACAGATACGCAGTATTTT. As protein: CASSPQGARTDTQYF.

V usage is TRBV2 and J usage is TRBJ2-7, with D perhaps matching TRBD2 (5 bases). This CDR3 contains 13 residues. Germline-derived CDR1 and CDR2 are SNHLY and FYNNEI. The ends were cut back, 7 bases at V and 5 bases at J, with 15 bases in the middle. CDR3 in amino acids: CASKTPGWDEQYF. CDR3 in DNA: TGTGCCAGCAAGACGCCGGGGTGGGACGAGCAGTACTTC.

Regarding this clone: Other DNA sequences in this specimen translate into the identical CDR3. The CDR3, as DNA: TGTGCCACCAGCAGAGATAGGGGGCTAGATACGCAGTATTTT. It is translated as CATSRDRGLDTQYF. J is TRBJ2-3 and V is TRBV15; 7 bases are a match to TRBD1. Germline assignment: CDR1 LNHNV and CDR2 YYDKDF (reference sequence). The CDR3 is made up of 14 amino acids. After removal of 0 bases from V and 5 bases from J, the junction contained 2 bases not matched to a gene.

V is TRBV6-5 and J is TRBJ1-2; 9 nucleotides match TRBD1. Trimming removed 5 bases from V and 7 bases from J; junction bases left unmatched: 5. CDR1 and CDR2 (germline): MNHEY, SVGAGI. The CDR3 covers 13 residues. Here the CDR3 reads CASSGTGNGGYTF. In DNA form, the CDR3 reads TGTGCCAGCAGTGGGACAGGGAATGGTGGCTACACCTTC.

This chain uses TRBV10-1 with TRBJ2-5, with D maybe TRBD2 (6 bases). CDR1 and CDR2 (germline): WNHNN, SYGVQD (reference sequence). CDR3 length: 18 amino acids. V lost 2 bases and J 0 bases, leaving 19 bases between the germline ends. The CDR3 coding sequence is TGCGCCAGCAGTGAGCCTTCATTGGAGGGGCCCTACCAAGAGACCCAGTACTTC. Translating it yields CASSEPSLEGPYQETQYF.

This clone was seen just once. Other DNA sequences in the sample encode the same CDR3. This sequence joins TRBV28 and TRBJ1-2; possible D gene TRBD1, 5 bases. The length of the CDR3 is 14 residues. Per the germline V gene, CDR1 is MDHEN and CDR2 is SYDVKM. V lost 2 bases and J 4 bases, leaving 11 bases between the germline ends. CDR3 nucleotide sequence: TGTGCCAGCAGTTTAGGGGGGATCGGCTATGGCTACACCTTC. The encoded protein is CASSLGGIGYGYTF.

The sample holds a few counts of this clone. The J gene is TRBJ2-7, the V gene TRBV28; D gene unclear. V lost 2 bases, J lost 6 bases, and 14 bases lay in between. The CDR3 runs 14 residues. Germline V gives CDR1 MDHEN, CDR2 SYDVKM. CDR3 DNA sequence: TGTGCCAGCAGTTTACTCGTCCCCTTCTTCGAGCAGTACTTC. It yields the protein CASSLLVPFFEQYF.

CDR3 in amino acids: CASSLDGRYEQYF. The DNA for the CDR3 is TGCGCCAGCAGCTTGGATGGGCGCTACGAGCAGTACTTC. The rearrangement links TRBV5-1 to TRBJ2-7; D gene uncertain. CDR3 length: 13 residues. The ends were cut back, 0 bases at V and 3 bases at J, with 7 bases in the middle. Germline V lookup: CDR1 SGHRS, CDR2 YFSETQ.